This entry lists 3 T cell receptor beta chains sequenced from one sample in a study of blood T cell repertoires in COVID-19. TCRdb's copy holds only in-frame clones and misses some; the assay was immunoSEQ multiplex PCR. The profile shows fewer than 300,000 clones, about 93% of them singletons. The sequencing input was PBMCs or T cells enriched from blood (not recorded which). Every receptor here comes from a woman aged 25 to 39 who had recovered from COVID-19.

This chain's CDR3 is CAWSLGGGPGYTDTQYF. In nucleotides, the CDR3 is TGTGCCTGGAGCCTCGGGGGGGGCCCGGGGTACACAGATACGCAGTATTTT. The chain employs TRBV30 and TRBJ2-3; 8 nucleotides match TRBD2. In germline, CDR1 is GTSNPN, CDR2 SVGIG (reference sequence). V shed 3 bases and J 2 bases; nucleotides not matched to a gene: 13. This CDR3 contains 17 residues. The entire variable domain, with the rest obtained from reference TRBV30 and TRBJ2-3, is as follows: SQTIHQWPATLVQPVGSPLSLECTVEGTSNPNLYWYRQAAGRGLQLLFYSVGIGQISSEVPQNLSASRPQDRQFILSSKKLLLSDSGFYLCAWSLGGGPGYTDTQYFGPGTRLTVL.

This chain joins TRBV30 and TRBJ2-1; TRBD2 might be the D (5 bases). The CDR3 consists of 14 residues. V was pared by 0 bases and J by 5 bases, with 11 bases between. Germline CDR1 GTSNPN, CDR2 SVGIG (reference sequence). The CDR3 region has the DNA TGTGCCTGGAGTGTCGGCTCCGGGGACAATGAGCAGTTCTTC. This encodes CAWSVGSGDNEQFF.

This rearrangement joins TRBV18 to TRBJ2-2; 7 bases map to TRBD2. This CDR3 has 16 residues. Trimming at V came to 0 bases and at J to 4 bases, leaving 5 bases not matched to a gene. Germline V CDR1 and CDR2: KGHSH, LQKENI. This CDR3 reads CASSPPESGVTGELFF. CDR3 DNA: TGTGCCAGCTCACCACCCGAGAGCGGGGTCACCGGGGAGCTGTTTTTT.